Listed here are 25 T cell receptor beta chains from one sample, sequenced in a study of blood T cell repertoires in COVID-19. The data were produced by immunoSEQ multiplex PCR, yet TCRdb's version contains in-frame clones alone and is incomplete. Of approximately 360,000 clones detected, around 87% appear once; the ten largest clones hold around 6.3%. The specimen was peripheral blood. These receptors originate from a young man with active or convalescent COVID-19.

The count of this clone is one. The gene calls are TRBV19 and TRBJ2-7; TRBD1 agrees at 8 bases. Germline V gene sequence: CDR1 LNHDA, CDR2 SQIVND (reference sequence). This CDR3 has 15 amino acids. Germline trimming cut 3 bases from V and 2 bases from J; bases unmatched to any gene: 6. The DNA for the CDR3 is TGTGCCAGTAGTATTGGGGCAGGGGGCCCCTACGAGCAGTACTTC. Translation gives CASSIGAGGPYEQYF. Using reference TRBV19 and TRBJ2-7 for the parts outside the CDR3, the full variable domain is DGGITQSPKYLFRKEGQNVTLSCEQNLNHDAMYWYRQDPGQGLRLIYYSQIVNDFQKGDIAEGYSVSREKKESFPLTVTSAQKNPTAFYLCASSIGAGGPYEQYFGPGTRLTVT.

The chain joins TRBV6-5 to TRBJ1-2, with unresolved D. V was clipped by 10 bases and J by 4 bases, with 10 bases between them. Germline CDR1 reads MNHEY; CDR2 reads SVGAGI. This CDR3 spans 11 amino acids. In DNA form, the CDR3 reads TGTGCCACGGGAGGGAGCTATGGCTACACCTTC. Its protein product is CATGGSYGYTF.

The chain carries TRBV19 and TRBJ1-3; the D is unclear. V lost 3 bases to trimming and J lost 0 bases, with 9 bases between them. The length of the CDR3 is 15 residues. CDR1 and CDR2 (germline): LNHDA, SQIVND (reference sequence). CDR3: CASSMGRNSGNTIYF. In nucleotides, the CDR3 is TGTGCCAGTAGTATGGGCAGAAACTCTGGAAACACCATATATTTT.

The sample holds a few counts of this clone. The chain couples TRBV28 to TRBJ2-3; D unresolved. V shed 3 bases and J shed 5 bases, with 9 bases lying between them. The CDR3 contains 13 residues. Germline CDR1 is MDHEN and CDR2 is SYDVKM. This CDR3 is CASSFGLEDTQYF. The CDR3 DNA reads as TGTGCCAGCAGTTTCGGTCTAGAAGATACGCAGTATTTT.

CDR3 DNA sequence: TGTGCCAGCAGCCATGGCGGAAAGAGCCCGGGGGAGCAGTACTTC. Translating it yields CASSHGGKSPGEQYF. The chain employs TRBV3-1 (or the pseudogene TRBV3-2) and TRBJ2-7; the D gene is possibly TRBD2 (5 bases). Trimming removed 3 bases at V and 7 bases at J, with 19 bases between. The CDR3 covers 15 residues. The germline V gene has CDR1 LGHDT and CDR2 YNNKEL (reference sequence).

J is TRBJ1-1 and V is TRBV27, with a possible D match to TRBD1 (5 bases). This CDR3 is built from 13 residues. Trimming took off 6 bases at V and 1 base at J, with 9 bases between the two ends. The germline gives CDR1 MNHEY, CDR2 SMNVEV (reference sequence). The CDR3 DNA reads as TGTGCCAGCAGATGGGGGGAGAACACTGAAGCTTTCTTT. The encoded protein is CASRWGENTEAFF.

V is TRBV18 and J is TRBJ2-5, with a weak D call TRBD2 (6 bases). This CDR3 is built from 15 residues. V lost 5 bases and J 5 bases, leaving 18 bases between the germline ends. Germline lookup yields CDR1 KGHSH and CDR2 LQKENI. CDR3 in amino acids: CASSRTAREVETQYF. DNA of the CDR3: TGTGCCAGCTCAAGAACTGCCAGGGAGGTCGAGACCCAGTACTTC.

Remarks on this clone: Other DNA sequences in the same sample also yield this CDR3. CDR3 region: CASSQDSGSYEQYF. DNA of the CDR3: TGCGCCAGCAGCCAAGATTCAGGGTCCTACGAGCAGTACTTC. This chain connects TRBV4-3 to TRBJ2-7; TRBD1 might be the D (5 bases). This CDR3 has 14 amino acids. V gave up 0 bases and J gave up 1 base, with 7 bases separating them. Germline V gene data show CDR1 as LGHNA and CDR2 as YSLEER.

The chain couples TRBV11-2 to TRBJ1-2; D might be TRBD1 (6 bases). The germline CDR1 and CDR2 sequences are SGHAT and FQNNGV. V lost 5 bases and J 10 bases, leaving 14 bases between the germline ends. The CDR3 length is 12 residues. The CDR3 is CASSPGGHLYTF. For the CDR3, the DNA is TGTGCCAGCAGCCCTGGGGGACACCTCTACACCTTC.

This chain joins TRBV2 and TRBJ2-7, with a tentative D call TRBD2 (7 bases). The germline CDR1 and CDR2 sequences are SNHLY and FYNNEI. The CDR3 runs 14 residues. V gave up 2 bases and J gave up 5 bases, with 13 bases separating them. The CDR3 is CASSEQGREDEQYF. The CDR3 DNA sequence: TGTGCCAGCAGTGAACAGGGGAGGGAAGACGAGCAGTACTTC.

The CDR3 here is CASSLGDSKHTEAFF. The CDR3 DNA sequence: TGTGCCAGCAGCTTAGGGGACAGCAAACACACTGAAGCTTTCTTT. V gene TRBV7-9 combines with J gene TRBJ1-1; 7 positions match TRBD1. The CDR3 runs to 15 residues. With 1 base clipped from V and 3 bases from J, the junction kept 5 bases outside the gene matches. Germline V gene sequence: CDR1 SEHNR, CDR2 FQNEAQ (reference sequence).

J is TRBJ2-7 and V is TRBV9; tentative D call: TRBD2 (5 bases). Deletions cut 2 bases from V and 2 bases from J, with 14 bases between. The germline gives CDR1 SGDLS, CDR2 YYNGEE. The CDR3 spans 15 residues. In DNA, the CDR3 is TGTGCCAGCAGCGTGGGCGGGTTAGGGACCTACGAGCAGTACTTC. It translates to CASSVGGLGTYEQYF.

This clone was seen a few times. This chain uses TRBV4-2 with TRBJ1-2; D remains ambiguous. Germline CDR1 LGHNA, CDR2 YNFKEQ. V was clipped by 0 bases and J by 2 bases, with 10 bases between them. The CDR3 is 15 amino acids. The CDR3 loop reads CASSQETNSNYGYTF. CDR3 sequence (DNA): TGTGCCAGCAGCCAAGAAACGAACAGCAACTATGGCTACACCTTC.

This chain joins TRBV6-5 and TRBJ1-1, with 7 bases identical to TRBD1. Germline V CDR1 and CDR2: MNHEY, SVGAGI. Losses at the gene ends were 10 bases for V and 4 bases for J; bases not matched to a gene: 6. The CDR3 spans 12 residues. As DNA, the CDR3 is TGTGCCACCAAGACAGGGAGCACTGAAGCTTTCTTT. This codes for CATKTGSTEAFF.

This clone was seen just once. This chain uses TRBV28 with TRBJ1-2, with 7 positions matching TRBD1. Trimming removed 5 bases from V and 5 bases from J; junction bases left unmatched: 2. CDR3 size: 12 residues. In germline, CDR1 is MDHEN, CDR2 SYDVKM. The DNA of the CDR3 is TGTGCCAGCAGTCAGGGGGATTATGGCTACACCTTC. Translated: CASSQGDYGYTF.

CDR3 loop: CASSLPDAAGVPDTQYF. CDR3 sequence (DNA): TGCGCCAGCAGCTTGCCTGACGCAGCGGGAGTCCCAGATACGCAGTATTTT. This sequence joins TRBV5-1 and TRBJ2-3; the match to TRBD2 covers 8 bases. Germline CDR1 SGHRS, CDR2 YFSETQ. J was trimmed by 4 bases and V by 1 base; bases with no gene match: 11. The CDR3 extends over 17 amino acids.

V gene TRBV9 combines with J gene TRBJ1-6; 8 nucleotides align to TRBD1. CDR3 length: 14 amino acids. V lost 0 bases and J lost 12; bases outside the gene matches: 5. Per germline, CDR1 SGDLS and CDR2 YYNGEE. The CDR3 bases are TGTGCCAGCAGCGTAGGGACAGGGAAGAAACCCCTCCACTTT. Translated, it gives CASSVGTGKKPLHF. Together with reference TRBV9 and TRBJ1-6, the CDR3 gives the full variable domain: DSGVTQTPKHLITATGQRVTLRCSPRSGDLSVYWYQQSLDQGLQFLIQYYNGEERAKGNILERFSAQQFPDLHSELNLSSLELGDSALYFCASSVGTGKKPLHFGNGTRLTVT.

This rearrangement joins TRBV11-1 to TRBJ2-1; 7 positions match TRBD1. The V segment lost 0 bases and the J segment 2 bases; nucleotides outside the gene matches: 4. The CDR3 extends over 16 amino acids. The germline CDR1 and CDR2 sequences are SGHAT and FQDESV (reference sequence). In DNA, the CDR3 is TGTGCCAGCAGCTTAGCACCCGGGACAGCCTACAATGAGCAGTTCTTC. Its translation is CASSLAPGTAYNEQFF.

V gene TRBV6-5 combines with J gene TRBJ2-7; weak D call: TRBD1 (6 bases). The CDR3 has 14 amino acids. Germline values: CDR1 MNHEY, CDR2 SVGAGI. The V end was cut by 6 bases, the J end by 7 bases, with 19 bases between. This chain's CDR3 is CASRGATIAFEQYF. DNA for the CDR3: TGTGCCAGCAGGGGGGCAACAATAGCTTTTGAGCAGTACTTC.

This clone was picked up one time. The rearrangement joins TRBV6-5 to TRBJ2-2; no definite D call. Trimming pared 9 bases from V and 4 bases from J, leaving 12 bases between. Germline values: CDR1 MNHEY, CDR2 SVGAGI. This CDR3 is built from 13 residues. In DNA form, the CDR3 reads TGTGCCAGTGCGGCATTAGGCACCGGGGAGCTGTTTTTT. The encoded protein is CASAALGTGELFF.

The chain carries TRBV28 and TRBJ1-5; D call uncertain. This CDR3 spans 15 amino acids. Germline values: CDR1 MDHEN, CDR2 SYDVKM. The ends were cut back, 3 bases at V and 0 bases at J, with 9 bases in the middle. CDR3 sequence reads: CASSFDGNSNQPQHF. CDR3 DNA: TGTGCCAGCAGTTTTGACGGGAATAGCAATCAGCCCCAGCATTTT.

The chain employs TRBV7-6 and TRBJ2-6; TRBD2 agrees at 11 bases. The length of the CDR3 is 17 residues. With 6 bases clipped from V and 5 bases from J, the junction kept 9 bases outside the gene matches. Germline V gives CDR1 SGHVS, CDR2 FNYEAQ. In DNA form, the CDR3 reads TGTGCCAGCAGGGGTAGCGGGAGGGCCGGCAGGGCCAACGTCCTGACTTTC. It specifies CASRGSGRAGRANVLTF.

The chain joins TRBV7-2 to TRBJ1-5; 8 positions agree with TRBD1. CDR1 is SGHTA, CDR2 FQGNSA, per germline. Unmatched junction bases numbered 0, after V lost 3 bases and J lost 2 bases. The CDR3 extends over 14 amino acids. CDR3 sequence (DNA): TGTGCCAGCAGCTTGGGACAGGGCAATCAGCCCCAGCATTTT. The encoded protein is CASSLGQGNQPQHF.

This clone was picked up a small number of times. The chain combines TRBV21-1 with TRBJ1-1; TRBD1, the table's D call, lacks a check against the DNA. TRBV21-1 is a listed pseudogene. The CDR3 sequence is 15 residues long. CDR3 DNA: TGTGCCAGCAGCCCTCGGGACAGGGGAAACACTGAAGCTTTCTTT. Translating it yields CASSPRDRGNTEAFF.

The chain couples TRBV14 to TRBJ1-2; 7 positions agree with TRBD1. After removal of 0 bases from V and 4 bases from J, the junction contained 5 bases not matched to a gene. CDR3 length equals 15 residues. CDR1 is SGHDN and CDR2 is FVKESK in the germline V gene. CDR3 nucleotide sequence: TGTGCCAGCAGCCAAGAAAAGGGGGCGGGCTATGGCTACACCTTC. The encoded protein is CASSQEKGAGYGYTF.